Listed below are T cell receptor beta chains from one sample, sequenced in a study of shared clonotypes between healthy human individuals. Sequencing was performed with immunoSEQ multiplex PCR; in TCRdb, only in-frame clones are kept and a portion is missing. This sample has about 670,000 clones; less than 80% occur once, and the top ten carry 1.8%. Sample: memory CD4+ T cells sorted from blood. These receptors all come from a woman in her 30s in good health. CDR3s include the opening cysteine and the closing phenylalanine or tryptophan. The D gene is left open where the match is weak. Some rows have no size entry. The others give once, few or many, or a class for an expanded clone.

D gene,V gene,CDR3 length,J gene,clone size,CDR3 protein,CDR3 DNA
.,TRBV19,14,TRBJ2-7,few,CASSISRFNYEQYF,TGTGCCAGTAGTATTAGTCGGTTTAACTACGAGCAGTACTTC
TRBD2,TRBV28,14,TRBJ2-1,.,CASLSGSAYNEQFF,TGTGCCAGCCTTAGCGGGAGCGCCTACAATGAGCAGTTCTTC
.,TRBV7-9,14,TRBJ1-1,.,CASSPHSVPTEAFF,TGTGCCAGCAGCCCGCATTCAGTCCCCACTGAAGCTTTCTTT
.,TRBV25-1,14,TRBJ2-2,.,CASSGSENTGELFF,TGTGCCAGCAGTGGATCAGAAAACACCGGGGAGCTGTTTTTT
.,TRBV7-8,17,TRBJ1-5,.,CASRRRARGEGVQPQHF,TGTGCCAGCCGAAGGAGGGCGAGGGGCGAGGGGGTTCAGCCCCAGCATTTT
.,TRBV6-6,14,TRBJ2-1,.,CASSKWLADNEQFF,TGTGCCAGCAGTAAGTGGTTGGCAGACAATGAGCAGTTCTTC
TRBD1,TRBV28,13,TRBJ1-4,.,CATLQGFREKLFF,TGTGCCACCTTACAGGGGTTCAGGGAAAAACTGTTTTTT
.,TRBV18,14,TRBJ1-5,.,CASSQGSGDQPQHF,TGTGCCAGCTCACAGGGATCTGGCGATCAGCCCCAGCATTTT
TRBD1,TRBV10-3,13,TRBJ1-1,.,CAISGQGRTEAFF,TGTGCCATCAGCGGACAGGGGCGAACTGAAGCTTTCTTT
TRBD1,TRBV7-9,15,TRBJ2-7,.,CASTNAGTGDYEQYF,TGTGCCAGCACCAACGCGGGGACAGGGGACTACGAGCAGTACTTC